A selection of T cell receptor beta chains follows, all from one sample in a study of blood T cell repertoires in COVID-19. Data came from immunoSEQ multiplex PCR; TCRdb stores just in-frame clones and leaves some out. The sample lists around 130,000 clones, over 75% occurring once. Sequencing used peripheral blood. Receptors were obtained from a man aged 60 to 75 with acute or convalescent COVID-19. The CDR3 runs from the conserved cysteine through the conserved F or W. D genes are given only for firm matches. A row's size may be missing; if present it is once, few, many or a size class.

cdr3_aa: CASSFPESSSGRRTDTQYF; cdr3_nt: TGTGCCAGCAGCTTCCCGGAATCCTCTAGCGGGAGGCGGACAGATACGCAGTATTTT; clone_size: .; d_call: TRBD2; j_call: TRBJ2-3; v_call: TRBV7-3
cdr3_aa: CASSARGQYEQYF; cdr3_nt: TGTGCCAGCAGTGCCAGGGGCCAATACGAGCAGTACTTC; clone_size: .; d_call: .; j_call: TRBJ2-7; v_call: TRBV2
cdr3_aa: CASSYSGGEQFF; cdr3_nt: TGTGCCAGCAGTTACTCAGGGGGAGAGCAGTTCTTC; clone_size: .; d_call: .; j_call: TRBJ2-1; v_call: TRBV6-5
cdr3_aa: CASSYSLAGASYEQYF; cdr3_nt: TGTGCCAGCAGTTACAGTCTAGCGGGAGCTAGCTACGAGCAGTACTTC; clone_size: .; d_call: TRBD2; j_call: TRBJ2-7; v_call: TRBV6-2/TRBV6-3
cdr3_aa: CASSSGESNTEAFF; cdr3_nt: TGTGCCAGCAGTTCCGGGGAATCGAACACTGAAGCTTTCTTT; clone_size: .; d_call: .; j_call: TRBJ1-1; v_call: TRBV6-5
cdr3_aa: CASAPPSGANVLTF; cdr3_nt: TGTGCCAGCGCCCCCCCCAGTGGGGCCAACGTCCTGACTTTC; clone_size: .; d_call: .; j_call: TRBJ2-6; v_call: TRBV7-2
cdr3_aa: CASSLGQGLNYGYTF; cdr3_nt: TGTGCCAGCAGCTTGGGACAGGGTCTAAACTATGGCTACACCTTC; clone_size: .; d_call: TRBD1; j_call: TRBJ1-2; v_call: TRBV7-2
cdr3_aa: CASSPGLAGPNEQFF; cdr3_nt: TGTGCCAGTAGTCCTGGGTTAGCGGGACCCAATGAGCAGTTCTTC; clone_size: .; d_call: TRBD2; j_call: TRBJ2-1; v_call: TRBV19
cdr3_aa: CATTGKDEQYF; cdr3_nt: TGTGCCACTACGGGGAAAGACGAGCAGTACTTC; clone_size: .; d_call: .; j_call: TRBJ2-7; v_call: TRBV10-3
cdr3_aa: CASRRDRGNTEAFF; cdr3_nt: TGTGCCAGCAGGCGGGACAGGGGGAACACTGAAGCTTTCTTT; clone_size: .; d_call: TRBD1; j_call: TRBJ1-1; v_call: TRBV28
cdr3_aa: CASSSVPYNEQFF; cdr3_nt: TGCGCCAGCAGTAGCGTCCCCTACAATGAGCAGTTCTTC; clone_size: .; d_call: .; j_call: TRBJ2-1; v_call: TRBV10-2
cdr3_aa: CASSTTSGRAGDTQYF; cdr3_nt: TGTGCCAGCAGCACCACTAGCGGGAGGGCCGGAGATACGCAGTATTTT; clone_size: .; d_call: TRBD2; j_call: TRBJ2-3; v_call: TRBV7-2
cdr3_aa: CASSYGGTGGDYGYTF; cdr3_nt: TGTGCCAGCAGTTACGGTGGGACAGGGGGCGATTATGGCTACACCTTC; clone_size: many; d_call: TRBD1; j_call: TRBJ1-2; v_call: TRBV6-6
cdr3_aa: CASSLDAGTGNRNTQYF; cdr3_nt: TGTGCCAGCAGCTTAGATGCCGGGACAGGGAATCGGAATACGCAGTATTTT; clone_size: .; d_call: TRBD1; j_call: TRBJ2-3; v_call: TRBV7-8
cdr3_aa: CASSRTGFTDTQYF; cdr3_nt: TGTGCCAGCAGCCGTACAGGGTTCACAGATACGCAGTATTTT; clone_size: once; d_call: .; j_call: TRBJ2-3; v_call: TRBV9
cdr3_aa: CASRDGQAPSRDTQYF; cdr3_nt: TGTGCCAGCAGGGACGGACAGGCCCCGAGTAGGGATACGCAGTATTTT; clone_size: .; d_call: TRBD1; j_call: TRBJ2-3; v_call: TRBV27
cdr3_aa: CASSTSHAAREQFF; cdr3_nt: TGTGCCAGTAGTACCTCCCACGCTGCGCGGGAGCAGTTCTTC; clone_size: .; d_call: .; j_call: TRBJ2-1; v_call: TRBV19
cdr3_aa: CASGAQKIEQYF; cdr3_nt: TGTGCCAGCGGGGCCCAAAAAATCGAGCAGTACTTC; clone_size: .; d_call: .; j_call: TRBJ2-7; v_call: TRBV6-6
cdr3_aa: CASSLSGRSSEQYF; cdr3_nt: TGTGCCAGCAGTCTTAGCGGGAGGTCTTCCGAGCAGTACTTC; clone_size: .; d_call: TRBD2; j_call: TRBJ2-7; v_call: TRBV27
cdr3_aa: CSVEGSRSNEQFF; cdr3_nt: TGCAGCGTTGAAGGTTCCAGGTCCAATGAGCAGTTCTTC; clone_size: .; d_call: .; j_call: TRBJ2-1; v_call: TRBV29-1
cdr3_aa: CASSLGQYEKLFF; cdr3_nt: TGCGCCAGCAGCTTGGGACAGTATGAAAAACTGTTTTTT; clone_size: .; d_call: .; j_call: TRBJ1-4; v_call: TRBV5-1
cdr3_aa: CASSLGGTGVNEQFF; cdr3_nt: TGTGCCAGCAGCTTGGGAGGGACAGGGGTCAATGAGCAGTTCTTC; clone_size: once; d_call: TRBD1; j_call: TRBJ2-1; v_call: TRBV5-6
cdr3_aa: CSVHGGYNEQFF; cdr3_nt: TGCAGCGTTCACGGCGGCTACAATGAGCAGTTCTTC; clone_size: .; d_call: .; j_call: TRBJ2-1; v_call: TRBV29-1
cdr3_aa: CASSEAYEQYF; cdr3_nt: TGCGCCAGCAGTGAGGCGTACGAGCAGTACTTC; clone_size: .; d_call: .; j_call: TRBJ2-7; v_call: TRBV10-2
cdr3_aa: CASSPGGWADTQYF; cdr3_nt: TGTGCCAGCAGCCCCGGAGGGTGGGCAGATACGCAGTATTTT; clone_size: .; d_call: .; j_call: TRBJ2-3; v_call: TRBV7-6
cdr3_aa: CSVGVSGANVLTF; cdr3_nt: TGCAGCGTTGGCGTATCTGGGGCCAACGTCCTGACTTTC; clone_size: .; d_call: .; j_call: TRBJ2-6; v_call: TRBV29-1
cdr3_aa: CSASASGRWYEETQYF; cdr3_nt: TGCAGTGCTAGTGCTAGCGGGAGGTGGTATGAAGAGACCCAGTACTTC; clone_size: .; d_call: TRBD2; j_call: TRBJ2-5; v_call: TRBV20-1
cdr3_aa: CASSPVQVAGANVLTF; cdr3_nt: TGTGCCAGCAGTCCCGTTCAGGTGGCTGGGGCCAACGTCCTGACTTTC; clone_size: .; d_call: .; j_call: TRBJ2-6; v_call: TRBV28
cdr3_aa: CASGGVITYEQYF; cdr3_nt: TGTGCCAGCGGCGGGGTGATTACCTACGAGCAGTACTTC; clone_size: .; d_call: .; j_call: TRBJ2-7; v_call: TRBV28
cdr3_aa: CASSVGEGERYEQYF; cdr3_nt: TGTGCCAGCAGCGTAGGGGAGGGGGAGCGCTACGAGCAGTACTTC; clone_size: .; d_call: .; j_call: TRBJ2-7; v_call: TRBV9
cdr3_aa: CASSYPSNEQFF; cdr3_nt: TGTGCCAGCAGTTACCCGAGTAATGAGCAGTTCTTC; clone_size: .; d_call: .; j_call: TRBJ2-1; v_call: TRBV6-2/TRBV6-3
cdr3_aa: CASSLETGPGANEKLFF; cdr3_nt: TGTGCCAGCAGCTTAGAAACAGGGCCTGGGGCTAATGAAAAACTGTTTTTT; clone_size: .; d_call: .; j_call: TRBJ1-4; v_call: TRBV7-2
cdr3_aa: CASSLDLAREAFF; cdr3_nt: TGCGCCAGCAGCTTAGACTTAGCCCGTGAAGCTTTCTTT; clone_size: .; d_call: .; j_call: TRBJ1-1; v_call: TRBV5-1
cdr3_aa: CASSYQRQGHEQYF; cdr3_nt: TGTGCCAGCAGTTACCAAAGACAGGGCCACGAGCAGTACTTC; clone_size: .; d_call: TRBD1; j_call: TRBJ2-7; v_call: TRBV6-5
cdr3_aa: CASSLLGVNTGELFF; cdr3_nt: TGTGCCAGCAGCTTGTTGGGAGTCAACACCGGGGAGCTGTTTTTT; clone_size: .; d_call: .; j_call: TRBJ2-2; v_call: TRBV5-6
cdr3_aa: CSASGPGGYTF; cdr3_nt: TGCAGTGCTAGTGGACCGGGTGGCTACACCTTC; clone_size: .; d_call: .; j_call: TRBJ1-2; v_call: TRBV20-1